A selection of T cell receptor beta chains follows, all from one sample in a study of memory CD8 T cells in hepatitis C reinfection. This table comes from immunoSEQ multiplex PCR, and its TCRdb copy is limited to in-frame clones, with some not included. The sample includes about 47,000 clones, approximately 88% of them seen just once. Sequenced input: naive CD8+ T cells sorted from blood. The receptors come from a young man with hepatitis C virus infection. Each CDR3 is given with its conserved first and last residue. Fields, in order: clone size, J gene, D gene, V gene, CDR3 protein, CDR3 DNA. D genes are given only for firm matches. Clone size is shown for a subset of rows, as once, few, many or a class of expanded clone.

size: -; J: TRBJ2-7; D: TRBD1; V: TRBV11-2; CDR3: CASSFGTGGHEQYF; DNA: TGTGCCAGCAGCTTCGGGACAGGGGGCCACGAGCAGTACTTC
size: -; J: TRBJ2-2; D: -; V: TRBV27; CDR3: CASSPGLNTGELFF; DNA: TGTGCCAGCAGCCCGGGATTAAACACCGGGGAGCTGTTTTTT
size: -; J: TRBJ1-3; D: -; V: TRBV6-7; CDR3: CASTLPSRGGFHSGNTIYF; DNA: TGTGCCAGCACCCTACCCTCAAGGGGGGGCTTTCACTCTGGAAACACCATATATTTT
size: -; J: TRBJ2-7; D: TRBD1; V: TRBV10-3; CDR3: CAISEEGDRDSFEQYF; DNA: TGTGCCATCAGTGAGGAAGGGGACAGGGATTCGTTTGAGCAGTACTTC
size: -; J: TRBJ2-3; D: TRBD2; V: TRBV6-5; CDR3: CASMGLAGGTDTQYF; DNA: TGTGCCAGCATGGGACTAGCGGGAGGAACAGATACGCAGTATTTT
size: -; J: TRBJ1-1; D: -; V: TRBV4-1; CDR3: CASSPRHTVGTEAFF; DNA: TGCGCCAGCAGCCCCAGGCACACAGTTGGTACTGAAGCTTTCTTT
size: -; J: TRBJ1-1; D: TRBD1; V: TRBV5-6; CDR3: CASSFGTGGATEAFF; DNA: TGTGCCAGCAGCTTTGGGACAGGGGGCGCAACTGAAGCTTTCTTT
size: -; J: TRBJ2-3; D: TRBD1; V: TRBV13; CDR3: CASSFSRDRGRTDTQYF; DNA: TGTGCCAGCAGCTTCAGCCGGGACAGGGGGCGAACAGATACGCAGTATTTT
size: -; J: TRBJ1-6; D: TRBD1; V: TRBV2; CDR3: CASLLRTGANSPLHF; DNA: TGTGCCAGCCTCCTTAGGACAGGAGCCAATTCACCCCTCCACTTT
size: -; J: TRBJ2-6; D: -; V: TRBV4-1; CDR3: CASSQVAVRGANVLTF; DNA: TGCGCCAGCAGCCAAGTGGCAGTTCGCGGGGCCAACGTCCTGACTTTC
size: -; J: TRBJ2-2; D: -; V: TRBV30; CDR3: CALDRGKFSAGELFF; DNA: TGTGCCCTGGACAGAGGAAAATTCTCCGCCGGGGAGCTGTTTTTT
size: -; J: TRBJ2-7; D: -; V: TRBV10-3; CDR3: CAIGRSGEVYEQYF; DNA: TGTGCCATCGGACGCTCGGGAGAGGTTTACGAGCAGTACTTC
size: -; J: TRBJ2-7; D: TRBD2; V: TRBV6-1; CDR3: CASSVAPSGSTYEQYF; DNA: TGTGCCAGCAGTGTCGCGCCTAGCGGGAGTACCTACGAGCAGTACTTC
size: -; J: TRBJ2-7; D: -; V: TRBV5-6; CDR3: CASSLGTVTYEQYF; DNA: TGTGCCAGCAGCTTGGGGACAGTAACCTACGAGCAGTACTTC
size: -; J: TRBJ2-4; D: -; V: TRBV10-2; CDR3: CASSELRIQYF; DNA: TGCGCCAGCAGTGAGTTACGGATTCAGTACTTC
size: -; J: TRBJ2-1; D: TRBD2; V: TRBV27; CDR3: CASSLSTSDNEQFF; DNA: TGTGCCAGCAGTTTATCTACTAGCGACAATGAGCAGTTCTTC
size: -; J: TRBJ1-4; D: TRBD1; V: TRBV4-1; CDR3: CASSPRDRSQTNEKLFF; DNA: TGCGCCAGCAGCCCCCGGGACAGGAGCCAAACTAATGAAAAACTGTTTTTT
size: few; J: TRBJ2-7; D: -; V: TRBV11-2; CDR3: CASSLQGEQYF; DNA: TGTGCCAGCAGCTTACAGGGGGAGCAGTACTTC
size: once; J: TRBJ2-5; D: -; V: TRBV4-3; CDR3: CASSHGGGRQETQYF; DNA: TGCGCCAGCAGCCATGGTGGAGGGCGCCAAGAGACCCAGTACTTC
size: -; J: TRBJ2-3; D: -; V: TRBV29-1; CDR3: CSVVGDTQYF; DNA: TGCAGCGTTGTGGGCGATACGCAGTATTTT
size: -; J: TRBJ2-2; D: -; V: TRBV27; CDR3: CASSPSIANTGELFF; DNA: TGTGCCAGCAGTCCGTCTATTGCGAACACCGGGGAGCTGTTTTTT
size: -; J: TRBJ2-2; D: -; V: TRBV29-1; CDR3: CSAGTSNTGELFF; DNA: TGCAGCGCCGGGACTTCGAACACCGGGGAGCTGTTTTTT
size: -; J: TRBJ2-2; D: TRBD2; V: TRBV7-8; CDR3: CASSLAGGGATGELFF; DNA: TGTGCCAGCAGCTTAGCTGGCGGGGGGGCAACCGGGGAGCTGTTTTTT